These 30 T cell receptor beta chains came from one sample sequenced in a study of PD-1 blockade in mismatch repair-deficient tumors. Assay: immunoSEQ multiplex PCR; the TCRdb copy retains only in-frame clones and omits some. The sample includes roughly 45,000 clones, 65% to 80% of them seen just once. Sequenced here: PBMCs, sampled before pembrolizumab treatment. Source of these receptors: an adult with mismatch repair-deficient cancer.

The chain uses TRBV18 and TRBJ2-1; 12 bases fit TRBD2. CDR3 size: 16 residues. V dropped 3 bases and J dropped 9; count of bases not matched to a gene: 9. From germline, CDR1 is KGHSH and CDR2 LQKENI. The CDR3 loop reads CASSPTLAGGSSEQFF. Written as DNA, the CDR3 is TGTGCCAGCTCACCGACACTAGCGGGAGGTTCGAGTGAGCAGTTCTTC.

The chain is built from TRBV6-5 and TRBJ2-2; 7 nucleotides line up with TRBD1. CDR1 MNHEY and CDR2 SVGAGI come from the germline V gene. The trim removed 6 bases at V and 1 base at J, leaving 5 bases unmatched. This CDR3 is 15 amino acids long. The CDR3 DNA sequence: TGTGCCAGCAGACGACAGGGAGTGAACACCGGGGAGCTGTTTTTT. The encoded protein is CASRRQGVNTGELFF.

The gene calls are TRBV18 and TRBJ2-1; tentatively, D is TRBD1 or TRBD2 (5 bases each). Trimming pared 5 bases from V and 8 bases from J, leaving 13 bases between. The CDR3 contains 13 residues. Germline V gene sequence: CDR1 KGHSH, CDR2 LQKENI. The CDR3 DNA reads TGTGCCAGCTCAGGACTCAGCAGGGATGAGCAGTTCTTC. It specifies CASSGLSRDEQFF.

The chain has TRBV5-1 and TRBJ2-5; the match to TRBD2 covers 8 bases. Germline V gives CDR1 SGHRS, CDR2 YFSETQ. This CDR3 contains 13 residues. V lost 5 bases, J lost 7 bases, and 7 bases stayed unmatched. CDR3 bases: TGCGCCAGCAGGCGGGAGGATGTTGGGACCCAGTACTTC. The encoded protein is CASRREDVGTQYF.

The genes are TRBV5-1 and TRBJ1-5, with TRBD1 matching over 7 bases. V dropped 4 bases and J dropped 2; count of bases not matched to a gene: 9. The CDR3 totals 16 residues. Germline-derived CDR1 and CDR2 are SGHRS and YFSETQ. CDR3 loop: CASSPTPGGGNQPQHF. The CDR3 DNA reads TGCGCCAGCAGCCCAACACCAGGGGGTGGCAATCAGCCCCAGCATTTT.

The rearrangement uses TRBV29-1 and TRBJ2-7; 9 bases map to TRBD1. The CDR3 totals 12 residues. With 6 bases clipped from V and 5 bases from J, the junction kept 5 bases outside the gene matches. Germline V gene data show CDR1 as SQVTM and CDR2 as ANQGSEA. The DNA for the CDR3 is TGCAGCGTCGCACAGGGGGCGGACGAGCAGTACTTC. Its protein product is CSVAQGADEQYF.

The chain links TRBV27 to TRBJ2-5, with 7 bases identical to TRBD1. The V gene's germline CDR1 is MNHEY and CDR2 SMNVEV (reference sequence). V lost 5 bases and J lost 1; bases outside the gene matches: 7. The CDR3 sequence is 15 residues long. CDR3 protein: CASSARYRGQETQYF. The CDR3 nucleotides are TGTGCCAGCAGTGCCCGATACAGGGGCCAAGAGACCCAGTACTTC.

The chain is built from TRBV27 and TRBJ2-3, with 8 bases matching TRBD2. Germline loops: CDR1 MNHEY, CDR2 SMNVEV (reference sequence). With 6 bases clipped from V and 0 bases from J, the junction kept 11 bases outside the gene matches. The CDR3 sequence is 17 residues long. CDR3: CASSTFWSGGSTDTQYF. The CDR3 DNA sequence: TGTGCCAGCAGCACATTTTGGTCGGGAGGGAGCACAGATACGCAGTATTTT.

The chain combines TRBV11-2 with TRBJ2-3; D not certain. The CDR3 covers 12 residues. Trimming took off 0 bases at V and 4 bases at J, with 2 bases between the two ends. The germline gives CDR1 SGHAT, CDR2 FQNNGV. CDR3 nucleotides: TGTGCCAGCAGCTTAGACGCAGATACGCAGTATTTT. This sequence encodes CASSLDADTQYF.

The gene calls are TRBV27 and TRBJ1-1; maybe TRBD1 (5 bases). V was clipped by 6 bases and J by 0 bases, with 8 bases between them. Per the germline V gene, CDR1 is MNHEY and CDR2 is SMNVEV (reference sequence). CDR3 size: 13 residues. CDR3 coding DNA: TGTGCCAGCAGGGGGACGATGAACACTGAAGCTTTCTTT. Its translation: CASRGTMNTEAFF.

This clone showed up just a few times. The genes are TRBV7-3 and TRBJ2-3; D is unclear. Trimming stripped 3 bases from V and 2 bases from J, with 6 bases between. CDR3 size: 13 residues. Germline V gives CDR1 SGHTA, CDR2 FQGTGA. The CDR3 sequence: CASSFTDTDTQYF. The CDR3 nucleotides read TGTGCCAGCAGCTTTACAGACACAGATACGCAGTATTTT.

The chain combines TRBV5-1 with TRBJ1-1; TRBD1 aligns across 11 bases. The CDR3 has 19 amino acids. Per germline, CDR1 SGHRS and CDR2 YFSETQ. The trim removed 1 base at V and 0 bases at J, leaving 11 bases unmatched. As DNA, the CDR3 is TGCGCCAGCAGCTTGTCTCCCCGGACAGGGGGCGGGCTGAACACTGAAGCTTTCTTT. Translated: CASSLSPRTGGGLNTEAFF. Supplemented by reference TRBV5-1 and TRBJ1-1, the full variable domain reads KAGVTQTPRYLIKTRGQQVTLSCSPISGHRSVSWYQQTPGQGLQFLFEYFSETQRNKGNFPGRFSGRQFSNSRSEMNVSTLELGDSALYLCASSLSPRTGGGLNTEAFFGQGTRLTVV.

This clone was counted once. The CDR3 bases are TGCGCCAGCAGCCAAGAGGGGACAGGGACCTATGGCTACACCTTC. Residues: CASSQEGTGTYGYTF. The chain is built from TRBV4-3 and TRBJ1-2; 9 nucleotides line up with TRBD1. The V gene's germline CDR1 is LGHNA and CDR2 YSLEER. This CDR3 is built from 15 residues. Trimming at V came to 0 bases and at J to 4 bases, leaving 3 bases not matched to a gene.

The V gene is TRBV6-1, the J gene TRBJ1-1; 9 nucleotides agree with TRBD1. The trim removed 4 bases at V and 7 bases at J, leaving 16 bases unmatched. Germline V CDR1 and CDR2: MNHNS, SASEGT. The CDR3 has 17 amino acids. The CDR3 bases are TGTGCCAGCAGTGGCCCTGGGACAGGGAACCGAAGGCTTGAAGCTTTCTTT. It codes for CASSGPGTGNRRLEAFF.

The genes are TRBV7-8 and TRBJ1-5; possibly TRBD1 for D (6 bases). Germline assignment: CDR1 SGHVS and CDR2 FQNEAQ. With 0 bases removed from V and 3 bases from J, the gap between germline ends came to 21 bases. The CDR3 length is 19 residues. CDR3 region: CASSLARGMDSPYNQPQHF. In DNA form, the CDR3 reads TGTGCCAGCAGCTTAGCCAGGGGTATGGACTCACCCTACAATCAGCCCCAGCATTTT. Looking up the rest from reference TRBV7-8 and TRBJ1-5 gives the full variable domain: GAGVSQSPRYKVAKRGQDVALRCDPISGHVSLFWYQQALGQGPEFLTYFQNEAQLDKSGLPSDRFFAERPEGSVSTLKIQRTQQEDSAVYLCASSLARGMDSPYNQPQHFGDGTRLSIL.

This chain joins TRBV30 and TRBJ1-4; 9 bases agree with TRBD1. Trimming cost V 2 bases and J 4 bases; bases outside gene matches: 8. The CDR3 has 16 residues. The germline V gene has CDR1 GTSNPN and CDR2 SVGIG (reference sequence). The DNA of the CDR3 is TGTGCCTGGAGTACCACAGGGGGCGTGATTAATGAAAAACTGTTTTTT. Its protein is CAWSTTGGVINEKLFF.

V usage is TRBV14 and J usage is TRBJ2-7; TRBD1 might be the D (5 bases). Germline assignment: CDR1 SGHDN and CDR2 FVKESK. The CDR3 is 13 amino acids. With 10 bases removed from V and 1 base from J, the gap between germline ends came to 14 bases. The CDR3 loop reads CATRRAGSYEQYF. CDR3 nucleotides: TGTGCCACCCGAAGGGCAGGGTCCTACGAGCAGTACTTC. Using reference TRBV14 and TRBJ2-7 for the parts outside the CDR3, the full variable domain is EAGVTQFPSHSVIEKGQTVTLRCDPISGHDNLYWYRRVMGKEIKFLLHFVKESKQDESGMPNNRFLAERTGGTYSTLKVQPAELEDSGVYFCATRRAGSYEQYFGPGTRLTVT.

This chain links TRBV10-1 with TRBJ2-5; TRBD1 is a possible D gene (6 bases). CDR1 is WNHNN, CDR2 SYGVQD, per germline (reference sequence). Trimming took off 0 bases at V and 4 bases at J, with 12 bases between the two ends. The length of the CDR3 is 15 residues. For the CDR3, the DNA is TGCGCCAGCAGTGAGTCTACAGGGTTGTTAGAGACCCAGTACTTC. Translating gives CASSESTGLLETQYF.

V gene TRBV7-9 combines with J gene TRBJ2-3; D uncertain. The CDR3 runs to 15 residues. Looked up from germline, CDR1 is SEHNR and CDR2 is FQNEAQ (reference sequence). V was cut by 4 bases and J by 8 bases, with 19 bases left in between. The CDR3 nucleotides read TGTGCCAGCAGCTCTACCCGGACGCGTCAAGGTACGCAGTATTTT. Translation: CASSSTRTRQGTQYF.

The chain recombines TRBV7-3 with TRBJ2-1, with 13 positions matching TRBD2. The CDR3 extends over 16 amino acids. Germline CDR1 and CDR2: SGHTA and FQGTGA. V trimming: 4 bases; J trimming: 2 bases; junction bases outside the gene matches: 2. The CDR3 loop is CASSSGTSGTYNEQFF. CDR3 DNA: TGTGCCAGCAGCTCTGGGACTAGCGGGACCTACAATGAGCAGTTCTTC.

The V and J genes are TRBV7-9 and TRBJ2-7, with 9 bases matching TRBD1. Germline CDR1 SEHNR, CDR2 FQNEAQ (reference sequence). The J segment lost 5 bases and the V segment lost 1 base, leaving 3 bases of the junction unmatched. The CDR3 has 14 amino acids. CDR3 DNA sequence: TGTGCCAGCAGCTTAGGGACAGGGGCCGACGAGCAGTACTTC. Encoded protein: CASSLGTGADEQYF.

The chain carries TRBV11-2 and TRBJ2-7; TRBD2 matches 8 bases. J was trimmed by 7 bases and V by 6 bases; bases with no gene match: 14. The CDR3 runs to 15 residues. From germline, CDR1 is SGHAT and CDR2 FQNNGV. CDR3 region: CASSPLGAGVGEQYF. The CDR3 nucleotides read TGTGCCAGCAGTCCCCTTGGAGCGGGAGTAGGGGAGCAGTACTTC.

V usage is TRBV11-2 and J usage is TRBJ1-2; 11 bases agree with TRBD1. With V trimmed by 5 bases and J by 1 base, 12 bases remained unmatched. This CDR3 comprises 18 residues. CDR1 is SGHAT and CDR2 is FQNNGV in the germline V gene. The CDR3 DNA reads TGTGCCAGCAGCGAGGACAGGGGGCAATATCGCCTTAACTATGGCTACACCTTC. As protein: CASSEDRGQYRLNYGYTF.

In its sample, this clone was seen a few times. This chain links TRBV19 with TRBJ1-4; perhaps TRBD1 as D (6 bases). Trimming left V 8 bases short and J 5 bases short, with 15 bases between. Germline V gene lookup returns CDR1 LNHDA and CDR2 SQIVND (reference sequence). The CDR3 spans 14 residues. CDR3 loop: CASVPAGGNEKLFF. The CDR3 bases are TGTGCCAGTGTCCCGGCCGGGGGCAATGAAAAACTGTTTTTT.

V gene TRBV4-1 combines with J gene TRBJ2-7; perhaps TRBD2 as D (6 bases). Germline V lookup: CDR1 MGHRA, CDR2 YSYEKL. V gave up 3 bases and J gave up 4 bases, with 16 bases separating them. The CDR3 loop spans 15 amino acids. This chain's CDR3 is CASSQFSGSDYEQYF. The CDR3 DNA sequence: TGCGCCAGCAGCCAGTTTTCCGGGAGCGATTACGAGCAGTACTTC.

The chain combines TRBV6-4 with TRBJ2-3, with D perhaps matching TRBD2 (7 bases). CDR1 MRHNA and CDR2 SNTAGT come from the germline V gene. This CDR3 comprises 15 residues. Between the trimmed V and J ends, which lost 7 bases and 3 bases, there was a span of 17 bases. The CDR3 reads CASKAGGRETDTQYF. The CDR3 DNA reads TGTGCCAGCAAAGCCGGGGGGCGGGAAACAGATACGCAGTATTTT.

The gene calls are TRBV2 and TRBJ2-1, with D unresolved. V gave up 4 bases and J gave up 9 bases, with 7 bases separating them. Looked up from germline, CDR1 is SNHLY and CDR2 is FYNNEI. This CDR3 has 11 amino acids. CDR3 region: CASSVKVEQFF. CDR3 bases: TGTGCCAGCAGTGTAAAGGTTGAGCAGTTCTTC.

The chain joins TRBV11-2 to TRBJ1-1, with 9 positions matching TRBD1. Losses at the gene ends were 1 base for V and 11 bases for J; bases not matched to a gene: 8. There are 14 residues in the CDR3. Germline assignment: CDR1 SGHAT and CDR2 FQNNGV. CDR3 bases: TGTGCCAGCAGCTTAGGGGGGACAGGGATCAGGGCTTTCTTT. It codes for CASSLGGTGIRAFF. The whole variable domain, filled in from reference TRBV11-2 and TRBJ1-1, reads EAGVAQSPRYKIIEKRQSVAFWCNPISGHATLYWYQQILGQGPKLLIQFQNNGVVDDSQLPKDRFSAERLKGVDSTLKIQPAKLEDSAVYLCASSLGGTGIRAFFGQGTRLTVV.

The chain joins TRBV6-5 to TRBJ2-1; 8 positions agree with TRBD2. The ends lost 4 bases at V and 6 bases at J; junction bases unmatched: 8. CDR3 length equals 15 residues. Germline V gene sequence: CDR1 MNHEY, CDR2 SVGAGI. CDR3 sequence reads: CASSSQRESLNEQFF. In DNA, the CDR3 is TGTGCCAGCAGTTCTCAGCGGGAGAGCCTCAATGAGCAGTTCTTC.

The rearrangement joins TRBV9 to TRBJ1-2; 8 positions agree with TRBD1. J was trimmed by 6 bases and V by 2 bases; bases with no gene match: 9. Germline CDR1 and CDR2: SGDLS and YYNGEE. The CDR3 loop spans 15 amino acids. CDR3 sequence (DNA): TGTGCCAGCAGCGTCTCCGGGACAGGTGGGGATGGCTACACCTTC. Protein sequence: CASSVSGTGGDGYTF.